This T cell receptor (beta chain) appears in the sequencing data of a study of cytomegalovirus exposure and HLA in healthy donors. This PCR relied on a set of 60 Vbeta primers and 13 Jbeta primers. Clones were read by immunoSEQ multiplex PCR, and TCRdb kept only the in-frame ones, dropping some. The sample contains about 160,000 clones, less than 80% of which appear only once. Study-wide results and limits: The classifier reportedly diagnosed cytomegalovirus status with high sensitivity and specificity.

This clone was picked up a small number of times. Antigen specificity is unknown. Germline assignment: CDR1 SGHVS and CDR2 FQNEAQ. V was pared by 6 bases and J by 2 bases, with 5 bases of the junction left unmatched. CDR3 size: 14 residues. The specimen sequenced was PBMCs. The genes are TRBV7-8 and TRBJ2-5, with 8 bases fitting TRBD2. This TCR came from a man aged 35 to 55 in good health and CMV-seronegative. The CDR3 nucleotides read TGTGCCAGCAGGTCTACTAGCGGACAAGAGACCCAGTACTTC. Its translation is CASRSTSGQETQYF. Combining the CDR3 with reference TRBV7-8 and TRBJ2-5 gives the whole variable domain GAGVSQSPRYKVAKRGQDVALRCDPISGHVSLFWYQQALGQGPEFLTYFQNEAQLDKSGLPSDRFFAERPEGSVSTLKIQRTQQEDSAVYLCASRSTSGQETQYFGPGTRLLVL.